One sample yielded the 25 T cell receptor beta chains listed below, sequenced in a study of PD-1 blockade in classical Hodgkin lymphoma. Time point denoted: cycle 4 day 1 (C4D1), after more than five weeks of nivolumab. Every patient experienced relapse after autologous stem cell transplantation, and brentuximab vedotin exposure varied. This table comes from immunoSEQ multiplex PCR, and its TCRdb copy is limited to in-frame clones, with some not included. The data show 75,000 to 100,000 clones, under 95% seen once. The starting material was peripheral blood mononuclear cells (PBMCs), obtained before the fourth cycle of nivolumab. The receptor set was obtained from a human donor with classical Hodgkin lymphoma.

This clone was detected once. In DNA form, the CDR3 reads TGCAGCCTCCTGAGCTCCAATCGCAATGAGCAGTTCTTC. This gives the protein CSLLSSNRNEQFF. V and J are TRBV29-1 and TRBJ2-1; D is uncertain. The CDR3 covers 13 residues. Germline CDR1 SQVTM, CDR2 ANQGSEA. V lost 8 bases to trimming and J lost 6 bases, with 17 bases between them.

This clone turned up a few times. The V call is TRBV5-6, the J call TRBJ1-5; TRBD1 is a possible D gene (6 bases). This CDR3 spans 13 amino acids. The germline V and J ends were trimmed by 0 bases and 14 bases, with 15 bases remaining between them. Per germline, CDR1 SGHDT and CDR2 YYEEEE. This CDR3 is CASSLAGVAFKHF. The CDR3 coding sequence is TGTGCCAGCAGCTTGGCAGGGGTAGCTTTCAAGCATTTT.

The chain recombines TRBV13 with TRBJ2-3, with D uncertain. Per the germline V gene, CDR1 is PRHDT and CDR2 is FYEKMQ (reference sequence). V lost 1 base, J lost 2 bases, and 7 bases lay in between. The CDR3 is made up of 14 amino acids. CDR3 DNA sequence: TGTGCCAGCAGCTTAGCGGGCTACACAGATACGCAGTATTTT. The encoded protein is CASSLAGYTDTQYF.

The chain's CDR3 is CASSLKGQGLSYTF. The CDR3 region has the DNA TGTGCCAGCAGCTTGAAGGGACAGGGGCTGAGCTACACCTTC. This sequence joins TRBV5-4 and TRBJ1-2, with TRBD1 matching 10 bases. The length of the CDR3 is 14 residues. Trimming cost V 1 base and J 9 bases; bases outside gene matches: 6. Germline CDR1 and CDR2: SGHNT and YYREEE (reference sequence).

This clone was detected only once. V usage is TRBV18 and J usage is TRBJ2-4; D tentatively fits TRBD1 or TRBD2 (5 bases each). Germline V lookup: CDR1 KGHSH, CDR2 LQKENI. The CDR3 runs to 13 residues. The germline V and J ends were trimmed by 3 bases and 5 bases, with 8 bases remaining between them. For the CDR3, the DNA is TGTGCCAGCTCACCCGGGACGGAAAACATTCAGTACTTC. This encodes CASSPGTENIQYF.

The V call is TRBV6-1, the J call TRBJ2-7; D remains unclear. This CDR3 spans 13 amino acids. Germline CDR1 is MNHNS and CDR2 is SASEGT. Trimming took off 8 bases at V and 0 bases at J, with 11 bases between the two ends. In DNA, the CDR3 is TGTGCCAGCCGGCTCAGTGACTCCTACGAGCAGTACTTC. As protein: CASRLSDSYEQYF.

In the case of this clone: Other nucleotide sequences in the sample specify the same CDR3. The chain recombines TRBV27 with TRBJ1-1, with TRBD1 identical over 9 bases. V was pared by 5 bases and J by 0 bases, with 4 bases of the junction left unmatched. CDR1 is MNHEY, CDR2 SMNVEV, per germline (reference sequence). The CDR3 is 15 amino acids. CDR3 nucleotides: TGTGCCAGCAGTCTACGGACAGGGGTGAACACTGAAGCTTTCTTT. Protein sequence: CASSLRTGVNTEAFF.

This chain links TRBV4-2 with TRBJ2-1; D gene uncertain. This CDR3 comprises 17 residues. The V gene's germline CDR1 is LGHNA and CDR2 YNFKEQ. V shed 0 bases and J shed 7 bases, with 19 bases lying between them. The CDR3 coding sequence is TGTGCCAGCAGCCAAGATAGGCCGGGCCTCATGTTGAATGAGCAGTTCTTC. Its translation is CASSQDRPGLMLNEQFF.

CDR3 nucleotides: TGTGCCAGCAGCCTGCGGACTAGCGGACCCAACACCGGGGAGCTGTTTTTT. Encoded protein: CASSLRTSGPNTGELFF. This rearrangement joins TRBV14 to TRBJ2-2; 10 bases match TRBD2. With V trimmed by 4 bases and J by 2 bases, 7 bases remained unmatched. Germline V gene lookup returns CDR1 SGHDN and CDR2 FVKESK. The length of the CDR3 is 17 residues.

The V gene is TRBV6-6, the J gene TRBJ2-3; TRBD1 is a possible D gene (5 bases). The CDR3 has 14 amino acids. V was cut by 2 bases and J by 3 bases, with 9 bases left in between. Per germline, CDR1 MNHNY and CDR2 SVGAGI (reference sequence). CDR3 DNA sequence: TGTGCCAGCAGTTACGGGGCGCAAACAGATACGCAGTATTTT. Translating it yields CASSYGAQTDTQYF.

This clone was observed once. The genes are TRBV28 and TRBJ1-5, with D possibly matching TRBD1 (5 bases). This CDR3 comprises 15 residues. Germline CDR1 and CDR2: MDHEN and SYDVKM. Trimming took 5 bases from V and 0 from J, leaving 11 bases between them. The CDR3 coding sequence is TGTGCCAGCAGTCTGGGACCCAATAGCAATCAGCCCCAGCATTTT. Protein sequence: CASSLGPNSNQPQHF.

The V call is TRBV11-3, the J call TRBJ2-7; TRBD1 matches 8 bases. This CDR3 has 14 amino acids. Per germline, CDR1 SGHNT and CDR2 YENEEA. Unmatched junction bases numbered 7, after V lost 5 bases and J lost 4 bases. The CDR3 loop reads CASSIQGDNYEQYF. The CDR3 coding sequence is TGTGCCAGCAGCATACAGGGGGATAATTACGAGCAGTACTTC.

The chain combines TRBV7-3 with TRBJ1-3; D uncertain. V was shortened by 4 bases and J by 0 bases, with 13 bases between the two germline ends. The CDR3 sequence is 16 residues long. The germline gives CDR1 SGHTA, CDR2 FQGTGA. CDR3 sequence reads: CASSSSDSYSGNTIYF. The CDR3 DNA reads as TGTGCCAGCAGCTCCTCGGATAGCTACTCTGGAAACACCATATATTTT.

The chain recombines TRBV11-2 with TRBJ2-2; perhaps TRBD2 as D (7 bases). The CDR3 extends over 17 amino acids. V shed 0 bases and J shed 6 bases, with 17 bases lying between them. Germline values: CDR1 SGHAT, CDR2 FQNNGV. The CDR3 is CASSLDFRGANSGELFF. Written as DNA, the CDR3 is TGTGCCAGCAGCTTAGATTTCCGGGGGGCTAATTCCGGGGAGCTGTTTTTT.

This rearrangement joins TRBV18 to TRBJ2-1, with a tentative D call TRBD2 (6 bases). Trimming took off 2 bases at V and 2 bases at J, with 10 bases between the two ends. CDR3 length: 15 amino acids. CDR1 is KGHSH and CDR2 is LQKENI in the germline V gene. The CDR3 reads CASSPSGSAYNEQFF. The CDR3 nucleotides are TGTGCCAGCTCACCATCCGGGAGCGCCTACAATGAGCAGTTCTTC.

The chain has TRBV28 and TRBJ1-2; 9 bases are a match to TRBD1. The V gene end was trimmed by 5 bases and the J gene end by 4 bases; junction bases not matched to a gene: 17. Germline V gives CDR1 MDHEN, CDR2 SYDVKM. The CDR3 runs 18 residues. The CDR3 loop reads CASSVPGTGSGSRYGYTF. The CDR3 DNA reads TGTGCCAGCAGTGTTCCCGGGACAGGGAGTGGATCCCGCTATGGCTACACCTTC.

The sample holds a few counts of this clone. The V call is TRBV4-1, the J call TRBJ2-1, with TRBD2 identical over 12 bases. Unmatched junction bases numbered 5, after V lost 8 bases and J lost 6 bases. Germline-derived CDR1 and CDR2 are MGHRA and YSYEKL. This CDR3 is built from 14 residues. CDR3 residues: CASAGLAGRNEQFF. The CDR3 nucleotides read TGCGCCAGCGCTGGACTAGCGGGACGCAATGAGCAGTTCTTC.

The chain is built from TRBV5-1 and TRBJ2-5; 8 bases align to TRBD2. With 4 bases clipped from V and 4 bases from J, the junction kept 6 bases outside the gene matches. The length of the CDR3 is 14 residues. Germline V gene sequence: CDR1 SGHRS, CDR2 YFSETQ. CDR3 region: CASSPSRGGETQYF. The CDR3 DNA follows: TGCGCCAGCAGCCCCAGCCGGGGGGGAGAGACCCAGTACTTC.

The chain uses TRBV27 and TRBJ2-1, with D possibly matching TRBD1 (5 bases). Trimming took 6 bases from V and 7 from J, leaving 16 bases between them. Germline V lookup: CDR1 MNHEY, CDR2 SMNVEV (reference sequence). The length of the CDR3 is 14 residues. CDR3 residues: CASSTGSTWNEQFF. The CDR3 DNA follows: TGTGCCAGCAGCACAGGATCCACATGGAATGAGCAGTTCTTC.

This chain connects TRBV19 to TRBJ1-2; 8 nucleotides match TRBD1. This CDR3 is built from 15 residues. Germline assignment: CDR1 LNHDA and CDR2 SQIVND (reference sequence). The V gene end was trimmed by 1 base and the J gene end by 4 bases; junction bases not matched to a gene: 5. The CDR3 DNA reads as TGTGCCAGTAGTATAGTCAACAGGGGGGCCTATGGCTACACCTTC. Its protein product is CASSIVNRGAYGYTF.

The gene calls are TRBV19 and TRBJ2-7; the match to TRBD2 covers 8 bases. There are 14 residues in the CDR3. Germline loops: CDR1 LNHDA, CDR2 SQIVND (reference sequence). V was pared by 5 bases and J by 7 bases, with 10 bases of the junction left unmatched. CDR3 coding DNA: TGTGCCAGTAGTTCGCGGGGGGCTCCGGGAGAGCAGTACTTC. Its protein is CASSSRGAPGEQYF.

For the CDR3, the DNA is TGTGCCAGCAGCCTAACTAGCGGGAAGGGAGATACGCAGTATTTT. This translates into CASSLTSGKGDTQYF. The rearrangement links TRBV14 to TRBJ2-3; TRBD2 agrees at 10 bases. Germline loops: CDR1 SGHDN, CDR2 FVKESK. The CDR3 contains 15 residues. The J segment lost 5 bases and the V segment lost 4 bases, leaving 6 bases of the junction unmatched. Filled out from reference TRBV14 and TRBJ2-3, the complete variable domain reads EAGVTQFPSHSVIEKGQTVTLRCDPISGHDNLYWYRRVMGKEIKFLLHFVKESKQDESGMPNNRFLAERTGGTYSTLKVQPAELEDSGVYFCASSLTSGKGDTQYFGPGTRLTVL.

The chain combines TRBV5-1 with TRBJ1-6, with D maybe TRBD1 (6 bases). Germline V gives CDR1 SGHRS, CDR2 YFSETQ. This CDR3 spans 15 amino acids. The germline V and J ends were trimmed by 1 base and 7 bases, with 12 bases remaining between them. CDR3 protein: CASSLQVQGNSPLHF. The CDR3 DNA reads as TGCGCCAGCAGCTTGCAAGTGCAGGGGAATTCACCCCTCCACTTT.

As for this clone: The sample contains more than one DNA sequence encoding this CDR3. This chain links TRBV10-1 with TRBJ2-3, with 12 bases fitting TRBD2. J gave up 4 bases and V 4 bases, and 3 bases lay outside the gene matches. This CDR3 is built from 15 residues. Per the germline V gene, CDR1 is WNHNN and CDR2 is SYGVQD (reference sequence). In DNA form, the CDR3 reads TGCGCCAGCAGTGCTCTAGCGGGAGGGCCAGATACGCAGTATTTT. This translates into CASSALAGGPDTQYF.

The rearrangement links TRBV6-1 to TRBJ2-7; D is perhaps TRBD1 (6 bases). The CDR3 spans 11 residues. V dropped 6 bases and J dropped 6 bases, with 9 bases sitting between them. Germline V gives CDR1 MNHNS, CDR2 SASEGT. The CDR3 DNA follows: TGTGCCAGCAGGGAGGACAGCGAGCAGTACTTC. It codes for CASREDSEQYF.